Listed below are T cell receptor beta chains from one sample, sequenced in a study of PD-L1 blockade in urothelial cancer. Generated by immunoSEQ multiplex PCR, the TCRdb table keeps only in-frame clones and is missing some. This table has over 35,000 clones, approximately 80% appearing once. Specimen: PBMCs, collected around atezolizumab (anti-PD-L1) treatment. The origin of the receptors is a man older than 75 with urothelial cancer. Both conserved end residues are part of each CDR3. A D gene is named only where the DNA matches it firmly. Only some rows state a clone size, as once, few, many or a class for expanded clones.

TRBJ1-1,NA,TRBV12-5,NA,CASGLGVNTEAFF,TGTGCTAGTGGTTTGGGAGTGAACACTGAAGCTTTCTTT
TRBJ2-7,NA,TRBV11-2,TRBD2,CASSPGLLGYEQYF,TGTGCCAGCAGCCCGGGACTACTGGGCTACGAGCAGTACTTC
TRBJ2-1,NA,TRBV19,TRBD1,CASRDRIYNEQFF,TGTGCCAGTAGGGACAGGATCTACAATGAGCAGTTCTTC
TRBJ1-3,NA,TRBV19,TRBD1,CATRRGLLSGNTIYF,TGTGCCACCCGGAGGGGGCTATTGTCTGGAAACACCATATATTTT
TRBJ2-7,few,TRBV5-1,NA,CASSLGTEGEQYF,TGCGCCAGCAGCTTGGGGACAGAAGGCGAGCAGTACTTC
TRBJ2-1,NA,TRBV9,TRBD2,CASSVAFWREGSNEQFF,TGTGCCAGCAGCGTAGCTTTCTGGCGGGAGGGCTCCAATGAGCAGTTCTTC
TRBJ1-5,NA,TRBV28,TRBD1,CASTVGTGDQPQHF,TGTGCCAGCACCGTGGGGACAGGTGATCAGCCCCAGCATTTT
TRBJ1-2,NA,TRBV7-9,TRBD1,CASSLDPGTGDRGYTF,TGTGCCAGCAGCTTAGACCCCGGGACAGGAGATAGAGGCTACACCTTC
TRBJ2-3,few,TRBV18,NA,CASSPPTSTDTQYF,TGTGCCAGCTCACCACCGACAAGCACAGATACGCAGTATTTT
TRBJ1-2,NA,TRBV5-4,NA,CASSFTANYGYTF,TGTGCCAGCAGCTTTACAGCTAACTATGGCTACACCTTC
TRBJ2-5,NA,TRBV10-2,NA,CASSELGDTQETQYF,TGCGCCAGCAGTGAGTTGGGGGACACCCAAGAGACCCAGTACTTC
TRBJ2-1,once,TRBV6-6,TRBD1,CASSGTGGAYNEQFF,TGTGCCAGCAGCGGTACAGGGGGCGCCTACAATGAGCAGTTCTTC
TRBJ2-1,NA,TRBV9,NA,CASSTRAGLAYNEQFF,TGTGCCAGCAGCACCCGGGCGGGGCTAGCCTACAATGAGCAGTTCTTC
TRBJ2-7,once,TRBV30,TRBD2,CAWSDWTSGYEQYF,TGTGCCTGGAGTGACTGGACTAGCGGGTACGAGCAGTACTTC
TRBJ1-1,NA,TRBV21-1,NA,CASSKELQVKYTEAFF,TGTGCCAGCAGCAAAGAGTTACAGGTCAAATACACTGAAGCTTTCTTT
TRBJ1-5,NA,TRBV6-5,NA,CATYEGASNQPQHF,TGTGCCACGTACGAGGGAGCGAGCAATCAGCCCCAGCATTTT
TRBJ2-7,NA,TRBV6-6,TRBD1,CASRSGQGILYEQYF,TGTGCCAGCAGAAGCGGACAGGGGATCCTCTACGAGCAGTACTTC
TRBJ2-3,NA,TRBV11-3,NA,CASSEGGADTQYF,TGTGCCAGCAGCGAAGGGGGGGCAGATACGCAGTATTTT
TRBJ2-7,NA,TRBV15,TRBD2,CATSRGAGGRDEQYF,TGTGCCACCAGCAGAGGGGCCGGAGGGAGGGACGAGCAGTACTTC
TRBJ2-7,NA,TRBV6-6,TRBD2,CASSWGGALYEQYF,TGTGCCAGCAGCTGGGGGGGAGCGCTCTACGAGCAGTACTTC
TRBJ2-7,NA,TRBV5-1,NA,CASSPRGNEQYF,TGCGCCAGCAGCCCCAGGGGAAACGAGCAGTACTTC
TRBJ2-7,few,TRBV6-5,NA,CASSDYSYEQYF,TGTGCCAGCTCGGACTATTCCTACGAGCAGTACTTC
TRBJ2-7,NA,TRBV21-1,NA,CASSKGGRNTYEQYF,TGTGCCAGCAGCAAAGGGGGGCGGAATACCTACGAGCAGTACTTC
TRBJ2-5,NA,TRBV30,NA,CAWAGSQETQYF,TGTGCCTGGGCAGGTTCTCAAGAGACCCAGTACTTC
TRBJ1-5,NA,TRBV30,NA,CAWSVYGQPNQPQHF,TGTGCCTGGAGTGTATATGGACAGCCAAATCAGCCCCAGCATTTT
TRBJ2-7,once,TRBV2,NA,CASRDRRLEGGEQYF,TGTGCCAGCAGGGATAGGAGGCTCGAGGGTGGCGAGCAGTACTTC
TRBJ2-3,NA,TRBV4-1,TRBD2,CASSQEGTSGPGDTQYF,TGCGCCAGCAGCCAAGAGGGGACTAGCGGGCCCGGGGATACGCAGTATTTT
TRBJ2-7,once,TRBV7-8,NA,CASSLVVGGFEQYF,TGTGCCAGCAGCTTAGTTGTAGGGGGATTCGAGCAGTACTTC
TRBJ1-1,few,TRBV2,NA,CASSEFGQGAFF,TGTGCCAGCAGTGAGTTCGGGCAGGGAGCTTTCTTT
TRBJ2-5,NA,TRBV5-1,NA,CASSFSQEGETQYF,TGCGCCAGCAGCTTTAGTCAGGAGGGGGAGACCCAGTACTTC
TRBJ1-2,NA,TRBV27,TRBD1,CASSSRTGNAPYGYTF,TGTGCCAGCAGCTCCCGGACAGGCAATGCACCCTATGGCTACACCTTC
TRBJ1-2,few,TRBV29-1,NA,CSVEDVPGRGYTF,TGCAGCGTTGAAGATGTTCCAGGAAGGGGCTACACCTTC
TRBJ1-1,few,TRBV27,NA,CASSLNLGAATEAFF,TGTGCCAGCAGTTTAAATTTAGGGGCGGCCACTGAAGCTTTCTTT
TRBJ1-3,NA,TRBV5-1,NA,CASSLGSGGVRSGNTIYF,TGCGCCAGCAGCTTGGGGTCGGGCGGGGTTCGCTCTGGAAACACCATATATTTT
TRBJ1-1,NA,TRBV6-1,NA,CASKRQPNTEAFF,TGTGCCAGCAAAAGACAGCCTAACACTGAAGCTTTCTTT
TRBJ2-5,once,TRBV28,TRBD1,CASSPRTGQETQYF,TGTGCCAGCAGTCCTCGGACAGGGCAAGAGACCCAGTACTTC
TRBJ1-5,NA,TRBV15,NA,CATTRDTNQPQHF,TGTGCCACCACCCGGGACACCAATCAGCCCCAGCATTTT
TRBJ1-2,NA,TRBV15,TRBD1,CATSRDGQDYGYTF,TGTGCCACCAGCAGAGATGGACAGGACTATGGCTACACCTTC
TRBJ1-1,NA,TRBV4-2,NA,CASSQEGRDTEAFF,TGTGCCAGCAGCCAAGAGGGCAGGGACACTGAAGCTTTCTTT
TRBJ2-7,NA,TRBV18,NA,CASSPLGGSQREQYF,TGTGCCAGCTCACCACTTGGAGGGTCCCAGCGCGAGCAGTACTTC
TRBJ2-3,once,TRBV7-2,TRBD2,CASSPGLAATQYF,TGTGCCAGCAGTCCCGGACTAGCCGCTACGCAGTATTTT
TRBJ2-1,NA,TRBV18,TRBD1,CASSPGQGLYNEQFF,TGTGCCAGCTCACCGGGACAGGGACTTTACAATGAGCAGTTCTTC
TRBJ2-3,once,TRBV14,NA,CASSQNYNTDTQYF,TGTGCCAGCAGCCAAAACTACAACACAGATACGCAGTATTTT
TRBJ1-1,NA,TRBV15,NA,CATSSLEHAMNTEAFF,TGTGCCACCAGCAGCCTAGAACACGCAATGAACACTGAAGCTTTCTTT
TRBJ2-3,NA,TRBV10-2,TRBD1,CASKDREVQATDTQYF,TGCGCCAGCAAAGACAGGGAAGTACAGGCCACAGATACGCAGTATTTT
TRBJ1-5,NA,TRBV18,TRBD1,CASSPMGQGQPQHF,TGTGCCAGCTCACCGATGGGACAGGGGCAGCCCCAGCATTTT
TRBJ2-5,once,TRBV7-9,NA,CASSHPAGTQYF,TGTGCCAGCAGCCACCCCGCCGGGACCCAGTACTTC
TRBJ1-1,NA,TRBV10-1,NA,CASRDRDTTEAFF,TGCGCCAGCAGAGACCGGGACACCACTGAAGCTTTCTTT
TRBJ1-2,NA,TRBV28,TRBD1,CASSSQGAPKYGYTF,TGTGCCAGCAGTTCACAGGGGGCCCCCAAGTATGGCTACACCTTC
TRBJ2-2,NA,TRBV7-2,TRBD2,CASSRGPSGSVGELFF,TGTGCCAGCAGCCGTGGCCCTAGCGGGAGTGTCGGGGAGCTGTTTTTT
TRBJ2-3,NA,TRBV7-8,TRBD2,CASSLYSGTDTQYF,TGTGCCAGCAGCTTATATAGCGGGACAGATACGCAGTATTTT
TRBJ2-7,NA,TRBV6-5,NA,CASSSRQRPPPYEQYF,TGTGCCAGCAGTTCCAGACAGAGGCCCCCCCCCTACGAGCAGTACTTC
TRBJ2-1,once,TRBV5-6,TRBD2,CASSLPPGTSAINEQFF,TGTGCCAGCAGCTTACCCCCCGGGACTAGCGCCATCAATGAGCAGTTCTTC